These T cell receptor beta chains were read from a single sample in a study of blood T cell repertoires in COVID-19. Here immunoSEQ multiplex PCR was the method, and the copy in TCRdb shows in-frame clones only, minus some. Of approximately 250,000 clones listed, almost 85% were seen once; the top ten hold around 16%. Source material: PBMCs or T cells enriched from blood (not recorded which). These receptor sequences come from a man aged 40-49 years who had recovered from COVID-19. Both conserved end residues are part of each CDR3. The D gene is left open where the match is weak. Some rows have no size entry. The others give once, few or many, or a class for an expanded clone.

TRBJ2-2,15,.,.,TRBV19,TGTGCCAGTAGTATTCGCCGGGTTGAGGCCGGGGAGCTGTTTTTT,CASSIRRVEAGELFF
TRBJ1-5,14,TRBD1,.,TRBV5-1,TGCGCCAGCAGACTCGGGACAGGGGATCAGCCCCAGCATTTT,CASRLGTGDQPQHF
TRBJ1-1,19,TRBD1,once,TRBV19,TGTGCCAGTAGTATAGATCCCAGGACAGGGGGCTTGGGAGGCACTGAAGCTTTCTTT,CASSIDPRTGGLGGTEAFF
TRBJ2-2,16,TRBD1,.,TRBV5-4,TGTGCCAGCAGCGGACAGGGGGCGGAGGACACCGGGGAGCTGTTTTTT,CASSGQGAEDTGELFF
TRBJ1-2,14,.,.,TRBV30,TGTGCCTGGAGTGGGCTTGAGAGGTACTATGGCTACACCTTC,CAWSGLERYYGYTF
TRBJ1-1,13,.,.,TRBV4-3,TGCGCCAGCAGCCTTCGCGGCGGCCCTGAAGCTTTCTTT,CASSLRGGPEAFF
TRBJ2-1,11,.,.,TRBV7-6,TGTGCCAGCAGCTTATCGTCTGAGCAGTTCTTC,CASSLSSEQFF
TRBJ2-1,15,TRBD2,.,TRBV3-1/TRBV3-2,TGTGCCAGCAGGCCGGGACTAGCGGCCCACAATGAGCAGTTCTTC,CASRPGLAAHNEQFF
TRBJ1-6,15,.,.,TRBV27,TGTGCCAGCAGTTATCCGGGCAGGGCTAATTCACCCCTCCACTTT,CASSYPGRANSPLHF
TRBJ1-1,13,.,.,TRBV28,TGTGCCAGCAGTTTAGACAGTTACACTGAAGCTTTCTTT,CASSLDSYTEAFF
TRBJ2-7,14,TRBD2,.,TRBV5-1,TGCGCCAGCAGCTCGCGGGGGGTCTCCTACGAGCAGTACTTC,CASSSRGVSYEQYF
TRBJ2-7,13,.,once,TRBV7-2,TGTGCCAGCAGCTTAGCGCGGCGGTACGAGCAGTACTTC,CASSLARRYEQYF
TRBJ2-7,13,.,.,TRBV15,TGTGCCACCAGCAGAGGGGCAGGGGCCGAGCAGTACTTC,CATSRGAGAEQYF
TRBJ2-2,15,TRBD1,.,TRBV6-5,TGTGCCAGCAGTTCCGGGACAGGGGGTGACGGGGAGCTGTTTTTT,CASSSGTGGDGELFF
TRBJ2-7,15,.,.,TRBV6-5,TGTGCCAGCAGTTACTCAGGGAGACCTTTGGGAGAGCAGTACTTC,CASSYSGRPLGEQYF
TRBJ2-2,15,TRBD1,.,TRBV7-9,TGTGCCAGCAGCTACGGACAGGGGAACACCGGGGAGCTGTTTTTT,CASSYGQGNTGELFF
TRBJ1-1,14,.,.,TRBV28,TGTGCCAGCAGTTTCCCCAGACGGGGAACTGAAGCTTTCTTT,CASSFPRRGTEAFF
TRBJ1-1,14,.,.,TRBV7-8,TGTGCCAGCAGCTTTCTAGAGGGGGAGTCTGAAGCTTTCTTT,CASSFLEGESEAFF
TRBJ1-6,17,TRBD1,.,TRBV11-2,TGTGCCAGCAGCTTATTCCGGGACAGGGGGCTTAATTCACCCCTCCACTTT,CASSLFRDRGLNSPLHF
TRBJ1-5,16,.,.,TRBV6-2/TRBV6-3,TGTGCCAGCAGTTACAGACTGGGGCTGAGCAATCAGCCCCAGCATTTT,CASSYRLGLSNQPQHF
TRBJ2-5,13,.,few,TRBV18,TGTGCCAGCTCACCTTCCCACCAGGATACCCAGTACTTC,CASSPSHQDTQYF
TRBJ2-7,15,TRBD1,.,TRBV28,TGTGCCAGCAGTTTAAGGGACAGGGTTCTTCTCGAGCAGTACTTC,CASSLRDRVLLEQYF
TRBJ2-2,16,.,few,TRBV18,TGTGCCAGCTCACCACGCGTACTTAGCGATGGCGGGGAGCTGTTTTTT,CASSPRVLSDGGELFF
TRBJ2-1,16,TRBD1,.,TRBV10-3,TGTGCCATCATGGAACGGGGCGGACAGGGGGGTAATGAGCAGTTCTTC,CAIMERGGQGGNEQFF
TRBJ1-2,15,TRBD1,few,TRBV9,TGTGCCAGCAGCCCCCCCGGGACAGGGAATTATGGCTACACCTTC,CASSPPGTGNYGYTF
TRBJ2-3,15,.,.,TRBV5-4,TGTGCCAGCAGCTCGGACTTAACTAGCACAGATACGCAGTATTTT,CASSSDLTSTDTQYF
TRBJ2-3,15,TRBD1,.,TRBV19,TGTGCCAGTAGTAGAGAGGGACAGGGGCGGATTACGCAGTATTTT,CASSREGQGRITQYF
TRBJ2-7,15,TRBD1,.,TRBV7-8,TGTGCCAGCAGCCTGAACCCGGGACAGGGGGGGGAGCAGTACTTC,CASSLNPGQGGEQYF
TRBJ2-1,13,TRBD1,.,TRBV6-5,TGTGCCAGCAGGGGAGGACAGGGGAATGAGCAGTTCTTC,CASRGGQGNEQFF
TRBJ1-2,12,TRBD1,.,TRBV10-3,TGTGCCATCAGTGACAGGGGGAACGGCTACACCTTC,CAISDRGNGYTF
TRBJ2-1,13,TRBD1,.,TRBV27,TGTGCCAGCACCGACCCGACAGGGAATGAGCAGTTCTTC,CASTDPTGNEQFF
TRBJ1-1,13,.,.,TRBV11-2,TGTGCCAGCAGCTTAGATCTTGTCGAGCGGGCTTTCTTT,CASSLDLVERAFF
TRBJ2-5,16,.,.,TRBV6-5,TGTGCCAGCAGTTACTCGCGGTGGACACCGCAAGAGACCCAGTACTTC,CASSYSRWTPQETQYF
TRBJ2-3,15,TRBD1,.,TRBV5-1,TGCGCCAGCAACCGACAGGGGGCAGCCACAGATACGCAGTATTTT,CASNRQGAATDTQYF
TRBJ2-1,14,.,.,TRBV15,TGTGCCACCAGCAGAGATAGTCTGCAGGATGAGCAGTTCTTC,CATSRDSLQDEQFF
TRBJ2-2,14,TRBD1,.,TRBV6-4,TGTGCCAGCAGGGGACAGTCTAACACCGGGGAGCTGTTTTTT,CASRGQSNTGELFF
TRBJ1-1,15,.,many,TRBV15,TGTGCCACCAGCAGAGGCGAAAACCGGAGGCCTGAAGCTTTCTTT,CATSRGENRRPEAFF
TRBJ1-6,15,.,once,TRBV2,TGTGCCAGCAGTGAAGGGGTACAGGTTGTGTCACCCCTCCACTTT,CASSEGVQVVSPLHF
TRBJ2-1,14,.,few,TRBV4-2,TGTGCCAGCAGACAGGGCGGCTCCTACAATGAGCAGTTCTTC,CASRQGGSYNEQFF
TRBJ1-3,15,.,.,TRBV5-1,TGCGCCAGCAGCTTGGCGACTTCCTCTGGAAACACCATATATTTT,CASSLATSSGNTIYF
TRBJ2-2,14,.,.,TRBV29-1,TGCAGCGTTGCCCCGGGGACTTTCACCGGGGAGCTGTTTTTT,CSVAPGTFTGELFF
TRBJ2-3,15,TRBD2,few,TRBV3-1/TRBV3-2,TGTGCCAGCAGCCTTGGACTAGCGGGAGCGCTAACGCAGTATTTT,CASSLGLAGALTQYF
TRBJ2-1,13,.,.,TRBV9,TGTGCCAGCGGCCTTGACAATTACAATGAGCAGTTCTTC,CASGLDNYNEQFF
TRBJ2-2,16,TRBD1,.,TRBV7-3,TGTGCCAGCAGCCGTTCACAGGGGATAGGCACCGGGGAGCTGTTTTTT,CASSRSQGIGTGELFF
TRBJ2-3,16,TRBD2,.,TRBV11-2,TGTGCCAGCAGCCTCCGAGCGGGGGGAGGCACAGATACGCAGTATTTT,CASSLRAGGGTDTQYF
TRBJ1-6,13,.,.,TRBV12-3/TRBV12-4,TGTGCCATCAGCTACGGGGGTGGTTCACCCCTCCACTTT,CAISYGGGSPLHF
TRBJ2-7,14,.,.,TRBV6-1,TGTGCCAGCAGTGAGGTGGGCCAGCGGCGCGAGCAGTACTTC,CASSEVGQRREQYF
TRBJ2-1,15,TRBD2,.,TRBV30,TGTGCCTGGAGTGTAGGGCTAGCGGGGGCCAATGAGCAGTTCTTC,CAWSVGLAGANEQFF
TRBJ1-4,16,.,.,TRBV7-2,TGTGCCAGCAGCTTAGCAGGAGCGGGAACTAATGAAAAACTGTTTTTT,CASSLAGAGTNEKLFF
TRBJ1-1,18,TRBD1,.,TRBV7-3,TGTGCCAGCAGCTTAGCCCCCCGGACAGGGGGCGAGAACACTGAAGCTTTCTTT,CASSLAPRTGGENTEAFF
TRBJ2-2,17,TRBD2,.,TRBV7-3,TGTGCCAGCAGCTTAACAGTACTAGCGGGAGTGACCGGGGAGCTGTTTTTT,CASSLTVLAGVTGELFF
TRBJ1-1,15,.,.,TRBV3-1/TRBV3-2,TGTGCCAGCAGCCAAAGGGAGGTAGGGAACACTGAAGCTTTCTTT,CASSQREVGNTEAFF
TRBJ1-6,15,.,.,TRBV2,TGTGCCAGCAGTGAACGGGGAATCCATAATTCACCCCTCCACTTT,CASSERGIHNSPLHF
TRBJ2-1,13,.,.,TRBV2,TGTGCCAGCGCGCCCTCCCTCTACAATGAGCAGTTCTTC,CASAPSLYNEQFF
TRBJ2-3,17,TRBD2,.,TRBV14,TGTGCCAGCAGCCCCAGACCGGGGGGGATAGCGAGAGATACGCAGTATTTT,CASSPRPGGIARDTQYF
TRBJ1-5,12,.,.,TRBV12-3/TRBV12-4,TGTGCCAGCAGTTTAGAGGCGGGGGCCCAGCATTTT,CASSLEAGAQHF
TRBJ1-1,16,TRBD1,.,TRBV13,TGTGCCAGCAGCCCCGCGGGACAGGGGATGAACACTGAAGCTTTCTTT,CASSPAGQGMNTEAFF